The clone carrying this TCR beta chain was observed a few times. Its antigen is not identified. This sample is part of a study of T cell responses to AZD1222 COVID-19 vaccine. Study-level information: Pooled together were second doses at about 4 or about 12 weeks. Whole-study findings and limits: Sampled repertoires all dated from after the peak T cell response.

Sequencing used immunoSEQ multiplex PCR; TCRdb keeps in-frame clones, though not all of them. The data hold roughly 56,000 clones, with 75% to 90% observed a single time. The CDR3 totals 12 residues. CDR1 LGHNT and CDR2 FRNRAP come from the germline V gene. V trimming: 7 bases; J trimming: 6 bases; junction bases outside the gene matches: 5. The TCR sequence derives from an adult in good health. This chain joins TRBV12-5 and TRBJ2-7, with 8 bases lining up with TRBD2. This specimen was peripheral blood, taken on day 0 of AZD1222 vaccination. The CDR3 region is CASAREGTEQYF. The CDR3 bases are TGTGCTAGTGCCCGGGAGGGGACCGAGCAGTACTTC.